Listed below are T cell receptor beta chains from one sample, sequenced in a study of T cell changes during pregnancy in multiple sclerosis. Data came from immunoSEQ multiplex PCR; TCRdb stores just in-frame clones and leaves some out. Of more than 55,000 clones listed, about 92% were seen once; the top ten hold more than 0.7%. The source material was peripheral blood, sampled in the first trimester of pregnancy. The receptors derive from a female donor with multiple sclerosis, enrolled in a pregnancy study. CDR3s include the opening cysteine and the closing phenylalanine or tryptophan. The D gene is left open where the match is weak. Some rows mark clone size as missing; the rest say once, few, many or name a class of expanded clone.

D gene: TRBD1; V gene: TRBV7-9; clone size: NA; J gene: TRBJ1-1; CDR3 DNA: TGTGCCAGCCGCAGACAGGGGATGAACACTGAAGCTTTCTTT; CDR3 protein: CASRRQGMNTEAFF
D gene: TRBD2; V gene: TRBV29-1; clone size: NA; J gene: TRBJ2-1; CDR3 DNA: TGCAGCGTTGAATCTAGCGGGGGAATCCTCAATGAGCAGTTCTTC; CDR3 protein: CSVESSGGILNEQFF
D gene: TRBD1; V gene: TRBV27; clone size: NA; J gene: TRBJ2-5; CDR3 DNA: TGTGCCAGCAGTCCACGCGACAGGGCTGGCGAGACCCAGTACTTC; CDR3 protein: CASSPRDRAGETQYF
D gene: NA; V gene: TRBV7-9; clone size: NA; J gene: TRBJ1-2; CDR3 DNA: TGTGCCAGCAGCCACCAGGATAACTATGGCTACACCTTC; CDR3 protein: CASSHQDNYGYTF
D gene: NA; V gene: TRBV7-2; clone size: once; J gene: TRBJ2-1; CDR3 DNA: TGTGCCAGCAGCTTGGGGGGTTCCCGCCATGAGCAGTTCTTC; CDR3 protein: CASSLGGSRHEQFF
D gene: NA; V gene: TRBV10-3; clone size: few; J gene: TRBJ1-2; CDR3 DNA: TGTGCCATCAGTGAGTCGTGGGGAGGAGGCGACTATGGCTACACCTTC; CDR3 protein: CAISESWGGGDYGYTF
D gene: NA; V gene: TRBV12-5; clone size: NA; J gene: TRBJ2-4; CDR3 DNA: TGTGCTAGTGGTATCCTCGGGGGAGCCAAAAACATTCAGTACTTC; CDR3 protein: CASGILGGAKNIQYF
D gene: TRBD1; V gene: TRBV6-5; clone size: NA; J gene: TRBJ2-7; CDR3 DNA: TGTGCCAGCAGTCAGGGACAGCACTACGAGCAGTACTTC; CDR3 protein: CASSQGQHYEQYF
D gene: TRBD1; V gene: TRBV5-1; clone size: once; J gene: TRBJ1-2; CDR3 DNA: TGCGCCAGCAGCCCAGGGGGAAATAGTGGCTACACCTTC; CDR3 protein: CASSPGGNSGYTF
D gene: TRBD1; V gene: TRBV29-1; clone size: NA; J gene: TRBJ1-2; CDR3 DNA: TGCAGCCTCCGAGGACAGGAAGATGGCTACACCTTC; CDR3 protein: CSLRGQEDGYTF
D gene: TRBD2; V gene: TRBV5-1; clone size: NA; J gene: TRBJ2-3; CDR3 DNA: TGCGCCAGCAGCACCGGGACTAGCGGGGGGGCGGTGGGCACAGATACGCAGTATTTT; CDR3 protein: CASSTGTSGGAVGTDTQYF
D gene: NA; V gene: TRBV6-4; clone size: NA; J gene: TRBJ1-1; CDR3 DNA: TGTGCCAGCAGTGAGCAAGGAGCCACTGAAGCTTTCTTT; CDR3 protein: CASSEQGATEAFF
D gene: NA; V gene: TRBV19; clone size: NA; J gene: TRBJ1-1; CDR3 DNA: TGTGCCAGTCGAGTGGAGCAAATGAACACTGAAGCTTTCTTT; CDR3 protein: CASRVEQMNTEAFF
D gene: NA; V gene: TRBV5-6; clone size: NA; J gene: TRBJ1-5; CDR3 DNA: TGTGCCAGCAGCTTTTCTCGACAGTATAATCAGCCCCAGCATTTT; CDR3 protein: CASSFSRQYNQPQHF
D gene: NA; V gene: TRBV7-2; clone size: NA; J gene: TRBJ2-7; CDR3 DNA: TGTGCCAGCAGCTTATACCGGTACGAGCAGTACTTC; CDR3 protein: CASSLYRYEQYF
D gene: NA; V gene: TRBV9; clone size: once; J gene: TRBJ1-4; CDR3 DNA: TGTGCCAGCAGCGTAGATCCCCAGGGCTTTAATGAAAAACTGTTTTTT; CDR3 protein: CASSVDPQGFNEKLFF
D gene: NA; V gene: TRBV9; clone size: once; J gene: TRBJ2-2; CDR3 DNA: TGTGCCAGCAGAACCGGGACTTGGAACACCGGGGAGCTGTTTTTT; CDR3 protein: CASRTGTWNTGELFF
D gene: NA; V gene: TRBV7-9; clone size: NA; J gene: TRBJ2-6; CDR3 DNA: TGTGCCAGCAGGCGGGGCTCTGGGGCCAACGTCCTGACTTTC; CDR3 protein: CASRRGSGANVLTF
D gene: NA; V gene: TRBV6-1; clone size: NA; J gene: TRBJ2-7; CDR3 DNA: TGTGCCAGCAGTGAAGCTCAGTTCCAGGGATACGAGCAGTACTTC; CDR3 protein: CASSEAQFQGYEQYF
D gene: TRBD2; V gene: TRBV7-3; clone size: NA; J gene: TRBJ2-3; CDR3 DNA: TGTGCCAGCAGCCTTAGCGGGGGAGCGGATACGCAGTATTTT; CDR3 protein: CASSLSGGADTQYF
D gene: NA; V gene: TRBV4-3; clone size: NA; J gene: TRBJ1-4; CDR3 DNA: TGCGCCAGCAGCCAGGGGGGGGGCCCTAAGAGGGAAAAACTGTTTTTT; CDR3 protein: CASSQGGGPKREKLFF
D gene: NA; V gene: TRBV6-5; clone size: NA; J gene: TRBJ2-1; CDR3 DNA: TGTGCCAGCAGTTACTCGTCGGGGATCGTGGGAAATGAGCAGTTCTTC; CDR3 protein: CASSYSSGIVGNEQFF
D gene: TRBD2; V gene: TRBV4-2; clone size: NA; J gene: TRBJ2-5; CDR3 DNA: TGTGCCAGCAGCCAAGATATACGGGACTATAGTCGGTCAGAGACCCAGTACTTC; CDR3 protein: CASSQDIRDYSRSETQYF
D gene: NA; V gene: TRBV27; clone size: NA; J gene: TRBJ2-2; CDR3 DNA: TGTGCCAGCAGTTTTGTACGCGCGAACACCGGGGAGCTGTTTTTT; CDR3 protein: CASSFVRANTGELFF